The 9 T cell receptor beta chains below all came from one sample that was sequenced in a study of blood T cell repertoires in COVID-19. Method: immunoSEQ multiplex PCR; TCRdb's copy keeps in-frame clones and lacks some. The sample lists 88,000 or so clones, 70% to 90% occurring once. Sequencing was performed on peripheral blood. These receptors were collected from a man in his sixties with acute or convalescent COVID-19.

This clone was seen a handful of times. The chain is built from TRBV19 and TRBJ2-1; 9 bases match TRBD2. The CDR3 covers 14 residues. The germline CDR1 and CDR2 sequences are LNHDA and SQIVND (reference sequence). Trimming at V came to 5 bases and at J to 7 bases, leaving 6 bases not matched to a gene. The CDR3 DNA sequence: TGTGCCAGTAGTCTAGCGGGGACTTTTAATGAGCAGTTCTTC. Its protein is CASSLAGTFNEQFF.

The V gene is TRBV12-3 or TRBV12-4, the J gene TRBJ2-2, with a weak D call TRBD2 (6 bases). Deletions cut 6 bases from V and 7 bases from J, with 9 bases between. This CDR3 is built from 12 residues. The CDR3 nucleotides are TGTGCCAGCAGACGGAGGGGCGGGGAGCTGTTTTTT. This translates into CASRRRGGELFF.

The J gene is TRBJ1-2, the V gene TRBV7-2, with D maybe TRBD1 (5 bases). Germline loops: CDR1 SGHTA, CDR2 FQGNSA. The CDR3 has 13 amino acids. Deletions cut 1 base from V and 5 bases from J, with 8 bases between. The CDR3 is CASSLGTRYGYTF. Here the CDR3 DNA reads TGTGCCAGCAGCTTAGGGACACGGTATGGCTACACCTTC. The variable domain in full, completed from reference TRBV7-2 and TRBJ1-2, reads GAGVSQSPSNKVTEKGKDVELRCDPISGHTALYWYRQSLGQGLEFLIYFQGNSAPDKSGLPSDRFSAERTGGSVSTLTIQRTQQEDSAVYLCASSLGTRYGYTFGSGTRLTVV.

V is TRBV5-6 and J is TRBJ1-4, with D possibly being TRBD1 (5 bases). Germline lookup yields CDR1 SGHDT and CDR2 YYEEEE. CDR3 length: 13 amino acids. The germline V and J ends were trimmed by 4 bases and 5 bases, with 9 bases remaining between them. In DNA, the CDR3 is TGTGCCAGCAGCGGGGGGAGAAATGAAAAACTGTTTTTT. Encoded protein: CASSGGRNEKLFF.

This clone has only one observation. This chain joins TRBV5-4 and TRBJ2-2; 11 bases fit TRBD1. V shed 4 bases and J 1 base; nucleotides not matched to a gene: 6. This CDR3 spans 17 amino acids. Per the germline V gene, CDR1 is SGHNT and CDR2 is YYREEE (reference sequence). CDR3 residues: CASSPGTGGLNTGELFF. The CDR3 DNA follows: TGTGCCAGCAGCCCCGGGACAGGGGGGTTGAACACCGGGGAGCTGTTTTTT.

The V call is TRBV27, the J call TRBJ2-7, with 7 bases aligning to TRBD2. This CDR3 contains 17 residues. After removal of 5 bases from V and 2 bases from J, the junction contained 15 bases not matched to a gene. Germline assignment: CDR1 MNHEY and CDR2 SMNVEV (reference sequence). The CDR3, as DNA: TGTGCCAGCAGTCGGGCAGCCGGGACTACTAAAACCTACGAGCAGTACTTC. Protein product: CASSRAAGTTKTYEQYF.

The chain employs TRBV5-4 and TRBJ1-3; 8 bases are shared with TRBD1. The V gene end was trimmed by 2 bases and the J gene end by 5 bases; junction bases not matched to a gene: 3. The CDR3 runs to 14 residues. Germline CDR1 SGHNT, CDR2 YYREEE (reference sequence). CDR3 loop: CASSFGQGRNTIYF. The DNA of the CDR3 is TGTGCCAGCAGCTTTGGACAGGGACGAAACACCATATATTTT.

Only one count was recorded for this clone. The rearrangement uses TRBV27 and TRBJ1-1, with D tentatively TRBD1 (5 bases). The CDR3 covers 15 residues. In germline, CDR1 is MNHEY, CDR2 SMNVEV (reference sequence). With 3 bases removed from V and 1 base from J, the gap between germline ends came to 12 bases. Written as DNA, the CDR3 is TGTGCCAGCAGTTTTTCAGGGCCCGCGAACACTGAAGCTTTCTTT. It codes for CASSFSGPANTEAFF.

This rearrangement joins TRBV5-1 to TRBJ1-2; 10 nucleotides agree with TRBD1. CDR3 length: 14 residues. Germline CDR1 and CDR2: SGHRS and YFSETQ. Trimming removed 2 bases from V and 8 bases from J; junction bases left unmatched: 6. CDR3 sequence (DNA): TGCGCCAGCAGCTTCTCCGACAGGGGGCTGGGCTACACCTTC. Its protein product is CASSFSDRGLGYTF.